Here is one T cell receptor beta chain with its context. This clonotype was seen repeatedly, ten times or more. Which antigen it targets is not known. No base quality information exists; no much larger clone differs at one position. This sample was included in a study of T cells in Graves' hyperthyroidism and ophthalmopathy (dated by TCRdb to 2018 to 2020). Notes on the research overall: Peripheral blood samples were taken at the time of initial diagnosis, prior to any treatment. TCR V-J signatures able to tell the groups apart were searched for in a discovery cohort of 100 patients, of whom about 40 had Graves' ophthalmopathy and roughly 59 had stable Graves' hyperthyroidism. Prospective prediction of ophthalmopathy was tested in an independent validation cohort consisting of roughly 20 hyperthyroidism patients and around 16 patients who later progressed to ophthalmopathy. The roughly 100 discovery patients were randomly divided into training and test sets at a 7:3 ratio. In about 6 Graves' hyperthyroidism patients, the study also compared T-cell repertoires from thyroid tissue with T-cell repertoires from blood. Following sampling, methimazole starting at 30 mg daily was given to hyperthyroidism patients, and high-dose intravenous methylprednisolone was given to ophthalmopathy patients. According to the paper, TCR Vbeta CDR3 sequencing was carried out on more than 120 peripheral blood samples, which came from over 40 ophthalmopathy, some 73 hyperthyroidism and 17 progressor patients. Study-wide conclusions, independent of this receptor: During validation, the model predicted progression to ophthalmopathy a median of approximately 6 months ahead of onset, with around 70% sensitivity and more than 72% specificity. Most expanded thyroid clonotypes (frequency above 0.001) were also detected in blood, suggesting blood repertoires may reflect thyroid immune responses. No statistical method was used to set the sample size in advance, and investigators knew the group allocation. In cross-validation, a model built on a 13 V-J signature told ophthalmopathy apart from stable hyperthyroidism with under 90% sensitivity and 81% to 82% specificity, and in testing the same model reached 80%/75%.

The hyperthyroidism patients were between 18 and 65 years old and newly diagnosed, with a disease duration of less than 2 months. Any patient with an uncontrolled infection, another autoimmune disease, pregnancy or lactation was excluded. Diagnoses were established on the basis of clinical symptoms, serum thyroxine and TRAb, thyroid ultrasound, and orbital computed tomography. Blood from progressor patients was drawn when they were first diagnosed with hyperthyroidism, before any ophthalmopathy symptoms appeared. Ficoll-Paque density gradient centrifugation was used to isolate PBMCs from approximately 10 ml of fresh peripheral blood. Progressor patients were defined as those initially diagnosed with Graves' hyperthyroidism in whom ophthalmopathy developed during follow-up. Total RNA was extracted using Trizol reagent, and RNA quality was assessed on an Agilent 2100 Bioanalyzer. Amplification of TCR beta CDR3 regions was carried out from RNA transcripts. The TCR CDR3 was subjected to a first round of RT-PCR using the HTBI primer set and the Qiagen OneStep RT-PCR kit. Libraries were constructed in a second round of multiplex PCR, after which size selection and purification were carried out. Sequencing of the libraries was done on an Illumina HiSeq2000 using paired-end 100 bp reads. The source study handled its data this way. SOAPnuke was used to process the raw data, with reads discarded if the reads contained adapters or uncalled bases, had a mean Phred below 15, or lacked an exact constant-primer or identifier match. High-quality paired reads were merged using COPE v1.2.5, and each unique nucleotide sequence was defined as a clonotype. MiTCR v1.1 was used to align clonotypes to the IMGT TRBV, TRBD and TRBJ reference segments. The analysis was restricted to V-J combinations with a frequency above 0.0001, which together covered 99.2% of the repertoires. A TCS score was defined as the ratio of F50 (clonal expansion) to E x V (chaos), with BLOSUM62-based TCRdist applied between CDR3 peptides within each V-J. Welch's t-statistics and random forest reduced 500 to 550 V-J features to 13, which were used in a naive Bayes classifier (R e1071). Clones were called with MiXCR by TCRdb after fastp trimmed the public reads at Q25, and only in-frame beta chains were retained. One record per CDR3 amino acid sequence lists the most common genes and DNA. It is TCRdb's table, rather than the study itself, that gives the V and J calls and clone size. The sample has around 300,000 distinct CDR3 sequences on record, 10% to 15% of them singletons. The top ten hold almost 8% of the sample.

In the germline V gene, CDR1 corresponds to MNHNS and CDR2 to SASEGT. Trimming costs V 8 bases and J 5 bases, and their ends lie 18 bases apart. Including cysteine and phenylalanine, the CDR3 has 15 amino acids. Just the 45-base CDR3 DNA is kept, in frame starting at base 1. Sample: blood. The V and J segments used are TRBV6-1 and TRBJ1-4, with a weak D call of TRBD1 (6 bases match). The TCR originated in a woman aged 25 to 39 with Graves' hyperthyroidism that later progressed to Graves' ophthalmopathy. Read as DNA, the sequence is TGTGCCAGCCGAGGGGGGCTGCAGGCGAATGAAAAACTGTTTTTT. It encodes CASRGGLQANEKLFF.